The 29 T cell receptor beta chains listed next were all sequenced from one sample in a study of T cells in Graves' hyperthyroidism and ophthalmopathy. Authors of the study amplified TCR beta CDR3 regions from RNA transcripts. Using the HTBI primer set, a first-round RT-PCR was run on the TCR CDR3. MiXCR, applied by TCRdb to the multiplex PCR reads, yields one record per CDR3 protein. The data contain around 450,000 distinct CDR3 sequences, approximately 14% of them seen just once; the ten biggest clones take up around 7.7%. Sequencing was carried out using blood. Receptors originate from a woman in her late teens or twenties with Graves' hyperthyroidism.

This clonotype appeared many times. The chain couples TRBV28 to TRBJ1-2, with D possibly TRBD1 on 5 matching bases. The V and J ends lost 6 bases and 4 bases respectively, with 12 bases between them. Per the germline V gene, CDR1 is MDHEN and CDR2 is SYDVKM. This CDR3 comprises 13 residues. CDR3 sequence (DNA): TGTGCCAGCAGGCCGGGACCGGTCTATGGCTACACCTTC. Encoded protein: CASRPGPVYGYTF.

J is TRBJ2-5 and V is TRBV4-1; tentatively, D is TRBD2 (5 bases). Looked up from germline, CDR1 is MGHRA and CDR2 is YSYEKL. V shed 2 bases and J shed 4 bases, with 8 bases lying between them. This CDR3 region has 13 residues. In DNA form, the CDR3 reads TGCGCCAGCAGCCAACTTGAGGGAGAGACCCAGTACTTC. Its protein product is CASSQLEGETQYF.

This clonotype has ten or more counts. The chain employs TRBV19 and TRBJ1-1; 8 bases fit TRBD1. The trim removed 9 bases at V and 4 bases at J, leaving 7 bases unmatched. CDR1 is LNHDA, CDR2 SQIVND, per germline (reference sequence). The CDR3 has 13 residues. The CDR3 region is CASSGQGSTEAFF. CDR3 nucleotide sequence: TGTGCCAGCTCTGGACAGGGCAGCACTGAAGCTTTCTTT.

CDR3 region: CASSVGLGQGEQFF. In DNA, the CDR3 is TGTGCCAGCAGCGTAGGGTTGGGACAGGGAGAGCAGTTCTTC. The V call is TRBV9, the J call TRBJ2-1, with 9 bases identical to TRBD1. The CDR3 length is 14 residues. The germline gives CDR1 SGDLS, CDR2 YYNGEE. Trimming took 0 bases from V and 10 from J; bases not matched to a gene: 5.

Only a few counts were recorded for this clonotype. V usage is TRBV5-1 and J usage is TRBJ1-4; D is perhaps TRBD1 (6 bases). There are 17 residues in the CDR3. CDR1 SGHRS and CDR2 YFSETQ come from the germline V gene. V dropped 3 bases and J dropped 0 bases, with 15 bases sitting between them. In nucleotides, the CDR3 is TGCGCCAGCAGCTCGGTTGGGGGCACCACAACTAATGAAAAACTGTTTTTT. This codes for CASSSVGGTTTNEKLFF.

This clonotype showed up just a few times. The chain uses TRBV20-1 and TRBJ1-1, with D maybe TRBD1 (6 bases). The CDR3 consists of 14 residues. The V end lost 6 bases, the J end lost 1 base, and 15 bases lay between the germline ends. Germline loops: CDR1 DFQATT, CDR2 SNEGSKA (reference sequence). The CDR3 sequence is CSAQPWTENTEAFF. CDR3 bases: TGCAGTGCCCAACCCTGGACAGAGAACACTGAAGCTTTCTTT.

The CDR3 DNA reads as TGTGCCAGCAGTGATGTTTCGGACGGCGTTTATGGCTACACCTTC. Protein: CASSDVSDGVYGYTF. The chain links TRBV6-1 to TRBJ1-2; D ambiguous. The germline V gene encodes CDR1 MNHNS and CDR2 SASEGT. V lost 3 bases and J 5 bases, leaving 16 bases between the germline ends. There are 15 residues in the CDR3.

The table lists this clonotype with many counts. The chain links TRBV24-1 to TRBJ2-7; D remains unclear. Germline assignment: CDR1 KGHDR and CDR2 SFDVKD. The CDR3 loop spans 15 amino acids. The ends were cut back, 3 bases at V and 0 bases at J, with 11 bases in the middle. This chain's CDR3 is CATSDPQSFSYEQYF. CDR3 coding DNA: TGTGCCACCAGTGATCCACAGAGTTTCTCCTACGAGCAGTACTTC.

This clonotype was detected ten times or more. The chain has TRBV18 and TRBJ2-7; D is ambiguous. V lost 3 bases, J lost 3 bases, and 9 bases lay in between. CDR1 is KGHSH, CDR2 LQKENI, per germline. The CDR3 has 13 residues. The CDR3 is CASSPAGNYEQYF. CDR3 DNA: TGTGCCAGCTCACCCGCAGGAAACTACGAGCAGTACTTC.

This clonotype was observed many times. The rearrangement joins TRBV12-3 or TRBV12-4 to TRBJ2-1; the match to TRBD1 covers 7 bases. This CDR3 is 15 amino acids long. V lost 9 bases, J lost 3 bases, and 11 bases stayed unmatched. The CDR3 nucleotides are TGTGCCAGTCGATCTCGGGACAGCCTCTACAATGAGCAGTTCTTC. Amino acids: CASRSRDSLYNEQFF.

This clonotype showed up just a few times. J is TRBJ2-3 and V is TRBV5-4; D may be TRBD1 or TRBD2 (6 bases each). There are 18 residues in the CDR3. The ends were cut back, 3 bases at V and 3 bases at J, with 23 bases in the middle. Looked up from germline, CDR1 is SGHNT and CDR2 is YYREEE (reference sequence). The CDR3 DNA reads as TGTGCCAGCAGCTCTTTCCGGGGGCAGGGAAAAGGAACAGATACGCAGTATTTT. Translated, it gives CASSSFRGQGKGTDTQYF. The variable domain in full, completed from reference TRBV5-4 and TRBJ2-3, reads ETGVTQSPTHLIKTRGQQVTLRCSSQSGHNTVSWYQQALGQGPQFIFQYYREEENGRGNFPPRFSGLQFPNYSSELNVNALELDDSALYLCASSSFRGQGKGTDTQYFGPGTRLTVL.

DNA of the CDR3: TGTGCCAGCACCTTAGGAGGGCCTGGGGCCAACGTCCTGACTTTC. It yields the protein CASTLGGPGANVLTF. The gene calls are TRBV27 and TRBJ2-6; the D gene is possibly TRBD2 (6 bases). The CDR3 length is 15 residues. Trimming cost V 7 bases and J 2 bases, with 12 bases left between them. CDR1 MNHEY and CDR2 SMNVEV come from the germline V gene (reference sequence).

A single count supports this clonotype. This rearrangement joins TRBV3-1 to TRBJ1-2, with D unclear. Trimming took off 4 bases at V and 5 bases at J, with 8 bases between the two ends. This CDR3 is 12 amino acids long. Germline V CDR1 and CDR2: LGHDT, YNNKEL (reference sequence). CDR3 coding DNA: TGTGCCAGCAGCCGATTTAAGTATGGCTACACCTTC. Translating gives CASSRFKYGYTF.

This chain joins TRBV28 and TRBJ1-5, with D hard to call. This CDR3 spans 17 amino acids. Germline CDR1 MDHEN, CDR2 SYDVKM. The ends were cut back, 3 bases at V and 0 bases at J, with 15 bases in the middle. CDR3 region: CASSLIVEAYSNQPQHF. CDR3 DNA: TGTGCCAGCAGTTTGATCGTCGAGGCCTATAGCAATCAGCCCCAGCATTTT.

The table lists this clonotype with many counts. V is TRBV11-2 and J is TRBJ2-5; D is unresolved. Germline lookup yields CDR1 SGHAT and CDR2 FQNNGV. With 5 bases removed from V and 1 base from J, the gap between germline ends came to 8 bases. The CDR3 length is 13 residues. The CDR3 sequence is CASSLPAQETQYF. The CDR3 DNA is TGTGCCAGCAGCCTTCCGGCCCAAGAGACCCAGTACTTC.

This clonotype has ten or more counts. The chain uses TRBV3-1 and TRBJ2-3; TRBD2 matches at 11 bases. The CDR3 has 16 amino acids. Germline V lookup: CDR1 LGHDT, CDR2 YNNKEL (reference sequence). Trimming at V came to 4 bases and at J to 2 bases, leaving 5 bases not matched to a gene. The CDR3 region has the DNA TGTGCCAGCAGCCCCTTAGCGGGGGGGCCCACAGATACGCAGTATTTT. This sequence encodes CASSPLAGGPTDTQYF.

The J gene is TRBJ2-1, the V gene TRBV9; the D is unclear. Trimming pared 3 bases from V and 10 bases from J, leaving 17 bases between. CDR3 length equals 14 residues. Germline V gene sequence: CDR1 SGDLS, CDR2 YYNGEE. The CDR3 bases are TGTGCCAGCAGCGCTGACTCAAATTTTAACGAGCAGTTCTTC. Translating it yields CASSADSNFNEQFF.

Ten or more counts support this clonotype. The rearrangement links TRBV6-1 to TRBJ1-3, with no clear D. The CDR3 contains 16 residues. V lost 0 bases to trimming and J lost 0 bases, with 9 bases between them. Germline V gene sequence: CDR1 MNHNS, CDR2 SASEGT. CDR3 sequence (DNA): TGTGCCAGCAGTGAAGCCGGGTACTACTCTGGAAACACCATATATTTT. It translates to CASSEAGYYSGNTIYF.

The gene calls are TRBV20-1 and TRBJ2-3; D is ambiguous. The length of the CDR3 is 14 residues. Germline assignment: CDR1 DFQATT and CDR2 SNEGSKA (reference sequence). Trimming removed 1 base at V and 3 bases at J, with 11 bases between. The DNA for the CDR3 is TGCAGTGCTAGAGTTCCGGGTTTAACAGATACGCAGTATTTT. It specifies CSARVPGLTDTQYF.

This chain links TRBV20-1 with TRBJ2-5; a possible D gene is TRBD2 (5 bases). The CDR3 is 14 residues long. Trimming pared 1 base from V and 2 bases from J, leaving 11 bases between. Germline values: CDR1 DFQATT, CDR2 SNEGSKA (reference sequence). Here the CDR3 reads CSARGAGGQETQYF. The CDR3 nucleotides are TGCAGTGCTAGAGGCGCGGGCGGGCAAGAGACCCAGTACTTC.

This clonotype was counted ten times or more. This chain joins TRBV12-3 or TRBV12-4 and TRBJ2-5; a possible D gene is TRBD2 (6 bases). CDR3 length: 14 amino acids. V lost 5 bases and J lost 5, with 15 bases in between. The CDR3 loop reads CASSPRRGGETQYF. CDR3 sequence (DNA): TGTGCCAGCAGTCCTAGGAGGGGTGGCGAGACCCAGTACTTC.

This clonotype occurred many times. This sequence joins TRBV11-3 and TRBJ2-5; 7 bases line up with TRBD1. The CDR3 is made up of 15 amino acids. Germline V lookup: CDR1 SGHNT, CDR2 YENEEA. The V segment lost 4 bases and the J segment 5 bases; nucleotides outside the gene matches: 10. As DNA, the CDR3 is TGTGCCAGCAGCTACCTGACAGGGACGGCGGAGACCCAGTACTTC. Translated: CASSYLTGTAETQYF. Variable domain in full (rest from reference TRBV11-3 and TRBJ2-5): EAGVVQSPRYKIIEKKQPVAFWCNPISGHNTLYWYLQNLGQGPELLIRYENEEAVDDSQLPKDRFSAERLKGVDSTLKIQPAELGDSAVYLCASSYLTGTAETQYFGPGTRLLVL.

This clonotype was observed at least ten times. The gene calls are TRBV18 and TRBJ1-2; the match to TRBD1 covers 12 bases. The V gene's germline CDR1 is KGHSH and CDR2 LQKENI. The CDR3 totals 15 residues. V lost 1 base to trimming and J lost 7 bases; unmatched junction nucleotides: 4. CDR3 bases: TGTGCCAGCTCACCACAGGGACAGGGGGCGGTTGGCTACACCTTC. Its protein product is CASSPQGQGAVGYTF.

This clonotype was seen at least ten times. CDR3: CASSLIGGSALYF. For the CDR3, the DNA is TGTGCCAGCAGCTTGATAGGGGGGAGTGCACTGTACTTC. V gene TRBV5-5 combines with J gene TRBJ2-5; D assignment may be TRBD1 or TRBD2 (6 bases each). Germline CDR1 is SGHKS and CDR2 is YYEKEE (reference sequence). The CDR3 runs 13 residues. V was cut by 1 base and J by 13 bases, with 17 bases left in between.

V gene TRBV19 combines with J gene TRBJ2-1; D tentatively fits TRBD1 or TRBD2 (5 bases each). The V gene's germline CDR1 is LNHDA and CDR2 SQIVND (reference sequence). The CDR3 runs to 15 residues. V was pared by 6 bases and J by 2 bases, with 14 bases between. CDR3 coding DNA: TGTGCCAGTAGGTTCGGGGCGGGCGCCTACAATGAGCAGTTCTTC. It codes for CASRFGAGAYNEQFF.

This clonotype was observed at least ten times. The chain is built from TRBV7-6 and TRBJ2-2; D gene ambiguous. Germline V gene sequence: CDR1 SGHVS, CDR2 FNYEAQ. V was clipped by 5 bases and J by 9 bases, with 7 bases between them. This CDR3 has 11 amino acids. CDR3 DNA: TGTGCCAGCAGCACAACCCGGGAGCTGTTTTTT. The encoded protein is CASSTTRELFF.

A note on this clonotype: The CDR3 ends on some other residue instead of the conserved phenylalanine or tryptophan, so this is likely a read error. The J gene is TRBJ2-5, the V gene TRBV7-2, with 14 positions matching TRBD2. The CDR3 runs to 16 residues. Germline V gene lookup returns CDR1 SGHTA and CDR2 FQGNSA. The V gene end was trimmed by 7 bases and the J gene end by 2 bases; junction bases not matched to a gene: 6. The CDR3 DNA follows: TGTGCCAGCAAGGGACTAGCGGGGGATCTACAAGAGACCCAGTACCTC. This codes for CASKGLAGDLQETQYL.

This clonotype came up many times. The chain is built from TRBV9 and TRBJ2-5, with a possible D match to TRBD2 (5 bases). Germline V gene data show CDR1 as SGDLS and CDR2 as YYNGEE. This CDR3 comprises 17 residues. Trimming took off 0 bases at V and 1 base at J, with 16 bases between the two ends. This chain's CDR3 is CASSVGRRRGVQETQYF. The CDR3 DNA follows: TGTGCCAGCAGCGTAGGGAGGAGACGTGGGGTCCAAGAGACCCAGTACTTC.

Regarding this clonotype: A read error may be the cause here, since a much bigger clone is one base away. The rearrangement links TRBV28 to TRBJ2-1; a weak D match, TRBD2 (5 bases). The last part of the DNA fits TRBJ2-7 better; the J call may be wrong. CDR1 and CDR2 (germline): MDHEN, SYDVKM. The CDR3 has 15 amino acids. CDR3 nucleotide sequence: TGTGCCAGCAGTTTACCCGTAGGACTTAGGAATGAGCAGTACTTC. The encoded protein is CASSLPVGLRNEQYF.